This TCR beta chain was captured by sequencing in a study of T-cell reconstitution after alpha-beta-depleted transplantation in children. CDR3 size: 14 residues. With 5 bases clipped from V and 3 bases from J, the junction kept 6 bases outside the gene matches. The germline CDR1 and CDR2 sequences are SEHNR and FQNEAQ (reference sequence). Researchers prepared the TCRbeta library using unique molecular identifiers, the study reports. TCRdb independently ran MiXCR on the PCR reads; one entry per CDR3 protein. The sample holds about 640,000 distinct CDR3 sequences, approximately 16% seen once. The receptor was derived from a human donor who donated a stem cell graft to a child with acute myeloid leukemia. Sequences were derived from PBMCs from the stem cell graft donor, sampled from the stem cell graft. V is TRBV7-9 and J is TRBJ1-2; TRBD1 matches at 7 bases. The CDR3 sequence: CASSEAGTDYGYTF. In nucleotides, the CDR3 is TGTGCCAGCAGCGAAGCCGGGACAGACTATGGCTACACCTTC.